These 20 T cell receptor beta chains came from one sample sequenced in a study of shared clonotypes between healthy human individuals. Here immunoSEQ multiplex PCR was the method, and the copy in TCRdb shows in-frame clones only, minus some. Found here are roughly 1,600,000 clones, just under 99% of them singletons; the top ten hold around 0.33%. The material sequenced was naive CD4+ T cells sorted from blood. Subset here: CD45RA+ positively selected. Source of these receptors: a man aged 25 to 40 in good health.

This chain joins TRBV10-1 and TRBJ2-1; the match to TRBD2 covers 8 bases. The CDR3 spans 15 residues. Trimming cost V 0 bases and J 4 bases; bases outside gene matches: 2. The V gene's germline CDR1 is WNHNN and CDR2 SYGVQD (reference sequence). The CDR3 coding sequence is TGCGCCAGCAGTGAGTCGGGGACTAGATACAATGAGCAGTTCTTC. Translation: CASSESGTRYNEQFF.

The genes are TRBV7-8 and TRBJ1-1; TRBD1 agrees at 12 bases. The V segment lost 8 bases and the J segment 1 base; nucleotides outside the gene matches: 11. The CDR3 totals 17 residues. Germline V gene lookup returns CDR1 SGHVS and CDR2 FQNEAQ. The CDR3 region is CASGRRGTGGPNTEAFF. The CDR3 coding sequence is TGTGCCAGCGGCCGGAGGGGGACAGGGGGCCCGAACACTGAAGCTTTCTTT.

Note on this clone: This same CDR3 is encoded by further DNA sequences in the sample. This rearrangement joins TRBV7-9 to TRBJ2-1; 9 nucleotides match TRBD2. Germline values: CDR1 SEHNR, CDR2 FQNEAQ (reference sequence). CDR3 size: 14 residues. The trim removed 3 bases at V and 4 bases at J, leaving 1 base unmatched. This CDR3 reads CASSLAGGYNEQFF. CDR3 in DNA: TGTGCCAGCAGCTTGGCGGGAGGGTACAATGAGCAGTTCTTC.

This sequence joins TRBV5-1 and TRBJ2-1; D unresolved. The V end lost 0 bases, the J end lost 2 bases, and 9 bases lay between the germline ends. Germline-derived CDR1 and CDR2 are SGHRS and YFSETQ. CDR3 size: 15 residues. The CDR3 coding sequence is TGCGCCAGCAGCTTGGGTTCCCTCCCCTACAATGAGCAGTTCTTC. As protein: CASSLGSLPYNEQFF.

The chain employs TRBV7-2 and TRBJ2-1; D may be TRBD2 (5 bases). V lost 2 bases, J lost 6 bases, and 20 bases lay in between. Germline CDR1 and CDR2: SGHTA and FQGNSA. This CDR3 contains 17 residues. The CDR3 is CASSLRGRVVSGNEQFF. CDR3 in DNA: TGTGCCAGCAGCTTACGGGGTCGGGTGGTTTCGGGCAATGAGCAGTTCTTC.

The CDR3 nucleotides are TGTGCCAGCCGCTGGGAAGAGACCCAGTACTTC. This translates into CASRWEETQYF. V and J are TRBV18 and TRBJ2-5; D unclear. CDR1 KGHSH and CDR2 LQKENI come from the germline V gene. The CDR3 consists of 11 residues. The V end lost 8 bases, the J end lost 3 bases, and 7 bases lay between the germline ends.

This clone was detected once. The rearrangement uses TRBV7-9 and TRBJ2-1, with D unresolved. The CDR3 covers 15 residues. From germline, CDR1 is SEHNR and CDR2 FQNEAQ (reference sequence). Trimming left V 2 bases short and J 2 bases short, with 10 bases between. The CDR3 nucleotides read TGTGCCAGCAGCTTACCAGGCAGCACCTACAATGAGCAGTTCTTC. Protein product: CASSLPGSTYNEQFF.

As concerns this clone: Other DNA sequences in the same sample also yield this CDR3. The V call is TRBV18, the J call TRBJ1-4; no definite D call. CDR1 is KGHSH, CDR2 LQKENI, per germline. Trimming took off 6 bases at V and 0 bases at J, with 11 bases between the two ends. This CDR3 is built from 15 residues. The CDR3 bases are TGTGCCAGCTCCCCCAATGGGGCAACTAATGAAAAACTGTTTTTT. Translated: CASSPNGATNEKLFF.

The chain couples TRBV7-2 to TRBJ2-1; TRBD2 matches at 13 bases. V gave up 4 bases and J gave up 3 bases; unmatched junction bases: 18. Germline values: CDR1 SGHTA, CDR2 FQGNSA. The CDR3 loop spans 21 amino acids. This chain's CDR3 is CASSSARGLAGAGGLYNEQFF. The CDR3 DNA follows: TGTGCCAGCAGCTCAGCCAGAGGACTAGCGGGAGCGGGGGGCCTCTACAATGAGCAGTTCTTC. The complete variable domain, with remaining parts taken from reference TRBV7-2 and TRBJ2-1, reads GAGVSQSPSNKVTEKGKDVELRCDPISGHTALYWYRQSLGQGLEFLIYFQGNSAPDKSGLPSDRFSAERTGGSVSTLTIQRTQQEDSAVYLCASSSARGLAGAGGLYNEQFFGPGTRLTVL.

The chain is built from TRBV6-5 and TRBJ1-3; no reliable D call. CDR3 length: 14 residues. V lost 7 bases and J 5 bases, leaving 15 bases between the germline ends. Germline assignment: CDR1 MNHEY and CDR2 SVGAGI. The CDR3 coding sequence is TGTGCCAGCATATCAAGCTTAGCCCGAAACACCATATATTTT. Translating it yields CASISSLARNTIYF.

To note about this clone: The junction does not match germline at one end; this may be a read error. The chain combines TRBV2 with TRBJ1-5; 7 nucleotides agree with TRBD1. The CDR3 totals 13 residues. Per the germline V gene, CDR1 is SNHLY and CDR2 is FYNNEI. The CDR3 DNA is TGTGCCAGCGGTGACAGGGGCAATCAGCCCCAGCATTTT. It translates to CASGDRGNQPQHF.

Points on this clone: Additional DNA sequences in this sample encode the identical CDR3. The chain is built from TRBV6-5 and TRBJ2-7; D is perhaps TRBD1 or TRBD2 (7 bases each). CDR3 length: 14 amino acids. Germline CDR1 MNHEY, CDR2 SVGAGI. Trimming took off 2 bases at V and 4 bases at J, with 12 bases between the two ends. The CDR3 sequence is CASSYGQGGYEQYF. The DNA for the CDR3 is TGTGCCAGCAGTTACGGCCAGGGGGGGTACGAGCAGTACTTC.

The chain carries TRBV19 and TRBJ2-7, with no clear D. CDR1 is LNHDA, CDR2 SQIVND, per germline (reference sequence). The CDR3 is 14 residues long. V dropped 5 bases and J dropped 1 base, with 12 bases sitting between them. CDR3 sequence reads: CASSRQVGSYEQYF. DNA of the CDR3: TGTGCCAGTAGTCGGCAGGTTGGGTCCTACGAGCAGTACTTC.

The chain carries TRBV11-3 and TRBJ2-2; 9 positions match TRBD1. The CDR3 has 17 residues. The J segment lost 6 bases and the V segment lost 0 bases, leaving 8 bases of the junction unmatched. Germline CDR1 is SGHNT and CDR2 is YENEEA. The CDR3 sequence: CASSLDHGTGYPGELFF. The CDR3 nucleotides are TGTGCCAGCAGCTTAGATCACGGGACAGGGTATCCCGGGGAGCTGTTTTTT.

Comments on this clone: The sample holds other DNA sequences that translate to the same CDR3. This chain joins TRBV5-1 and TRBJ2-5; no firm D call. Trimming pared 0 bases from V and 5 bases from J, leaving 5 bases between. Germline V gene sequence: CDR1 SGHRS, CDR2 YFSETQ. The CDR3 runs 12 residues. The CDR3, as DNA: TGCGCCAGCAGCTTGGTAGGGGAGACCCAGTACTTC. Its protein product is CASSLVGETQYF.

V usage is TRBV9 and J usage is TRBJ2-1; unclear D gene. Per germline, CDR1 SGDLS and CDR2 YYNGEE. The CDR3 contains 18 residues. The V end lost 1 base, the J end lost 0 bases, and 17 bases lay between the germline ends. CDR3 bases: TGTGCCAGCAGCGTATATCCAGTAGGGCAGCGCTCCTACAATGAGCAGTTCTTC. The encoded protein is CASSVYPVGQRSYNEQFF.

The chain joins TRBV5-1 to TRBJ2-2; maybe TRBD2 (6 bases). From germline, CDR1 is SGHRS and CDR2 YFSETQ. CDR3 size: 13 residues. V was pared by 4 bases and J by 3 bases, with 7 bases between. Here the CDR3 reads CASSAGHTGELFF. As DNA, the CDR3 is TGCGCCAGCAGCGCGGGACACACCGGGGAGCTGTTTTTT.

The chain combines TRBV10-1 with TRBJ2-3; 7 positions match TRBD1. The CDR3 is 14 amino acids. J was trimmed by 2 bases and V by 7 bases; bases with no gene match: 6. CDR1 and CDR2 from the germline V gene are WNHNN and SYGVQD (reference sequence). Written as DNA, the CDR3 is TGCGCCAGCAAACGGGACAGCTACACAGATACGCAGTATTTT. Encoded protein: CASKRDSYTDTQYF.

CDR3 bases: TGTGCCAGCAGCTTAGGAGGAGGGAAGAACACTGAAGCTTTCTTT. Protein: CASSLGGGKNTEAFF. The chain combines TRBV7-2 with TRBJ1-1, with D hard to call. Trimming removed 1 base at V and 1 base at J, with 10 bases between. CDR3 length: 15 amino acids. Germline V gene data show CDR1 as SGHTA and CDR2 as FQGNSA.

The V gene is TRBV10-1, the J gene TRBJ2-1; the match to TRBD2 covers 8 bases. Germline V gene lookup returns CDR1 WNHNN and CDR2 SYGVQD (reference sequence). The trim removed 4 bases at V and 0 bases at J, leaving 11 bases unmatched. The CDR3 runs 18 residues. CDR3 DNA sequence: TGCGCCAGCAGTGGGGCCCCGACTAGCGAAATCTCCTACAATGAGCAGTTCTTC. It translates to CASSGAPTSEISYNEQFF.